This passage covers 8 T cell receptor beta chains from one sample sequenced in a study of OX40 agonist ivuxolimab in advanced cancers. The protocol was immunoSEQ multiplex PCR, while the TCRdb copy is restricted to in-frame clones and leaves out a portion. This sample yields about 35,000 clones, of which 65% to 85% are seen a single time; about 2% belongs to the top ten. Material: CD4+ or CD8+ T cells sorted from blood, obtained in a trial of the OX40 agonist ivuxolimab. Every receptor here comes from an adult with an advanced solid tumor such as melanoma, head and neck, liver or kidney cancer.

V and J are TRBV5-4 and TRBJ1-6; D is unresolved. Trimming removed 3 bases from V and 0 bases from J, with 13 bases in between. Germline V gene sequence: CDR1 SGHNT, CDR2 YYREEE (reference sequence). The CDR3 consists of 17 residues. The CDR3 region is CASSSHPQSSYNSPLHF. In nucleotides, the CDR3 is TGTGCCAGCAGCTCCCACCCACAGAGCTCCTATAATTCACCCCTCCACTTT.

The V gene is TRBV16, the J gene TRBJ1-2; no definite D call. The ends were cut back, 4 bases at V and 2 bases at J, with 8 bases in the middle. Germline CDR1 reads KGHSY; CDR2 reads FQNENV. The CDR3 covers 13 residues. The CDR3 is CASSLDENYGYTF. CDR3 DNA: TGTGCCAGCAGCCTTGACGAGAACTATGGCTACACCTTC.

The chain has TRBV7-8 and TRBJ2-5; 7 bases are shared with TRBD1. CDR1 is SGHVS, CDR2 FQNEAQ, per germline. This CDR3 has 15 amino acids. V shed 5 bases, J shed 2 bases, and the junction held 8 bases outside the gene matches. The CDR3 protein is CASSVRQGRQETQYF. The CDR3 DNA reads as TGTGCCAGCAGCGTTAGACAGGGTCGACAAGAGACCCAGTACTTC.

The CDR3, as DNA: TGTGCCAGCAGCTTAATGGGACAAAACTCCTACAATGAGCAGTTCTTC. Its translation: CASSLMGQNSYNEQFF. The chain links TRBV11-3 to TRBJ2-1, with D perhaps matching TRBD1 (6 bases). Germline-derived CDR1 and CDR2 are SGHNT and YENEEA. Trimming shortened V by 2 bases and J by 0 bases, and 11 bases separated the two germline ends. The CDR3 is 16 residues long.

This clone was counted once. V is TRBV9 and J is TRBJ2-1; D is undetermined. The germline V gene has CDR1 SGDLS and CDR2 YYNGEE. There are 12 residues in the CDR3. The ends were cut back, 5 bases at V and 5 bases at J, with 8 bases in the middle. DNA of the CDR3: TGTGCCAGCAGTGAGACGAACAATGAGCAGTTCTTC. Its protein product is CASSETNNEQFF.

The chain joins TRBV4-2 to TRBJ2-1; TRBD2 might be the D (7 bases). Trimming cost V 1 base and J 3 bases, with 13 bases left between them. Germline CDR1 and CDR2: LGHNA and YNFKEQ. This CDR3 contains 16 residues. The CDR3 sequence: CASSQVGGGLYNEQFF. CDR3 DNA sequence: TGTGCCAGCAGCCAAGTAGGGGGGGGGCTCTACAATGAGCAGTTCTTC.

The CDR3 sequence is CASSVVAGNGEQYF. In DNA, the CDR3 is TGTGCCAGCAGCGTAGTAGCTGGTAACGGCGAGCAGTACTTC. V is TRBV9 and J is TRBJ2-7; no reliable D call. The V end lost 0 bases, the J end lost 6 bases, and 13 bases lay between the germline ends. The germline gives CDR1 SGDLS, CDR2 YYNGEE. The CDR3 is 14 residues long.

The V gene is TRBV7-2, the J gene TRBJ2-2; TRBD2 is a possible D gene (5 bases). The CDR3 runs 17 residues. Trimming removed 7 bases from V and 6 bases from J, with 24 bases in between. CDR1 and CDR2 from the germline V gene are SGHTA and FQGNSA. The CDR3 DNA reads TGTGCCAGCATCGGAAGTTCAGCCCTTCGAGGGTCCGGGGAGCTGTTTTTT. As protein: CASIGSSALRGSGELFF.